The entry below describes one T cell receptor beta chain. What it binds is unknown. There are 14 residues in the CDR3. Germline-derived CDR1 and CDR2 are SGHVS and FQNEAQ. Trimming at V came to 5 bases and at J to 5 bases, leaving 8 bases not matched to a gene. These data originate in a study of cytomegalovirus exposure and HLA in healthy donors. Study results and limitations: Whilst most TCR sequences proved rare, a subset of public TCRs occurred across many donors. Later, an analysis showed that TCR beta chains associated with HLA were more clonally expanded than others that were equally common. DRB1 showed the most TCR associations and HLA-C the fewest in a later analysis, as rates varied by HLA locus.

The PCR used 60 Vbeta and 13 Jbeta primers. Here immunoSEQ multiplex PCR was the method, and the copy in TCRdb shows in-frame clones only, minus some. The table shows some 120,000 clones, with 65% to 85% occurring only once. The source of this sequence is a man over 45 in good health and CMV-seronegative. The V call is TRBV7-8, the J call TRBJ1-2; 7 bases align to TRBD1. The sample consisted of PBMCs. CDR3 nucleotides: TGTGCCAGCAGCCCCGGGGACAGACAATATGGCTACACCTTC. Translated, it gives CASSPGDRQYGYTF.